One and the same sample provided the 27 T cell receptor beta chains below, sequenced in a study of blood T cell repertoires in COVID-19. Generated by immunoSEQ multiplex PCR, the TCRdb table keeps only in-frame clones and is missing some. The top ten clones hold roughly a tenth of a sample with approximately 150,000 clones, approximately 75% of them seen once. Specimen: peripheral blood. These receptors all stem from a human donor in a cohort sampled during active COVID-19.

This clone came up once. The chain is built from TRBV7-9 and TRBJ2-6; tentatively, D is TRBD1 (6 bases). Per germline, CDR1 SEHNR and CDR2 FQNEAQ (reference sequence). The CDR3 extends over 16 amino acids. With 3 bases removed from V and 1 base from J, the gap between germline ends came to 10 bases. The CDR3, as DNA: TGTGCCAGCAGCTTTAAAACAGGGTCTGGGGCCAACGTCCTGACTTTC. Protein sequence: CASSFKTGSGANVLTF.

This clone was seen only once. V is TRBV7-8 and J is TRBJ1-1; D is ambiguous. The CDR3 runs to 14 residues. Germline V gives CDR1 SGHVS, CDR2 FQNEAQ. The V end was cut by 1 base, the J end by 5 bases, with 11 bases between. Here the CDR3 DNA reads TGTGCCAGCAGCTTAGGACTAGGGAATACTGAAGCTTTCTTT. This sequence encodes CASSLGLGNTEAFF.

V usage is TRBV29-1 and J usage is TRBJ1-1; maybe TRBD1 (6 bases). CDR3 length equals 14 residues. Germline V gene lookup returns CDR1 SQVTM and CDR2 ANQGSEA. V gave up 6 bases and J gave up 0 bases, with 14 bases separating them. CDR3 bases: TGCAGCGTCGCCAGGACAGCCTTGAACACTGAAGCTTTCTTT. It specifies CSVARTALNTEAFF.

This clone appeared a few times. CDR3 coding DNA: TGCAGTGCTAGTGCCGGGACAGGGTATTCACCCCTCCACTTT. Amino acids: CSASAGTGYSPLHF. The V call is TRBV20-1, the J call TRBJ1-6, with TRBD1 matching over 9 bases. Germline V CDR1 and CDR2: DFQATT, SNEGSKA (reference sequence). J gave up 8 bases and V 3 bases, and 5 bases lay outside the gene matches. There are 14 residues in the CDR3.

In this sample, this clone turned up a few times. The chain combines TRBV7-9 with TRBJ2-7, with D perhaps matching TRBD2 (5 bases). CDR1 and CDR2 from the germline V gene are SEHNR and FQNEAQ (reference sequence). The ends were cut back, 8 bases at V and 3 bases at J, with 8 bases in the middle. There are 11 residues in the CDR3. This chain's CDR3 is CASGGLYEQYF. The CDR3 DNA reads as TGTGCCAGCGGAGGCCTCTACGAGCAGTACTTC. The whole variable domain, filled in from reference TRBV7-9 and TRBJ2-7, reads DTGVSQNPRHKITKRGQNVTFRCDPISEHNRLYWYRQTLGQGPEFLTYFQNEAQLEKSRLLSDRFSAERPKGSFSTLEIQRTEQGDSAMYLCASGGLYEQYFGPGTRLTVT.

V usage is TRBV19 and J usage is TRBJ2-7, with 10 nucleotides matching TRBD1. The trim removed 6 bases at V and 6 bases at J, leaving 5 bases unmatched. The CDR3 runs to 13 residues. Germline-derived CDR1 and CDR2 are LNHDA and SQIVND (reference sequence). The CDR3 protein is CASRRQGAIEQYF. CDR3 in DNA: TGTGCCAGTAGAAGACAGGGGGCAATCGAGCAGTACTTC.

The V and J genes are TRBV30 and TRBJ1-1; no clear D gene. Trimming took off 5 bases at V and 4 bases at J, with 14 bases between the two ends. Germline CDR1 GTSNPN, CDR2 SVGIG (reference sequence). The CDR3 extends over 13 amino acids. The CDR3 sequence is CAWDPDEGTEAFF. CDR3 DNA: TGTGCCTGGGATCCGGATGAGGGCACTGAAGCTTTCTTT. Full variable domain (rest looked up from reference TRBV30 and TRBJ1-1): SQTIHQWPATLVQPVGSPLSLECTVEGTSNPNLYWYRQAAGRGLQLLFYSVGIGQISSEVPQNLSASRPQDRQFILSSKKLLLSDSGFYLCAWDPDEGTEAFFGQGTRLTVV.

The chain's CDR3 is CAISAEGGSNQPQHF. CDR3 nucleotides: TGTGCCATCAGTGCCGAGGGTGGTAGCAATCAGCCCCAGCATTTT. The chain has TRBV10-3 and TRBJ1-5, with D unresolved. The germline gives CDR1 ENHRY, CDR2 SYGVKD. Deletions cut 4 bases from V and 0 bases from J, with 10 bases between. The CDR3 sequence is 15 residues long.

The chain employs TRBV12-3 or TRBV12-4 and TRBJ2-7; a possible D gene is TRBD1 (6 bases). V was cut by 8 bases and J by 5 bases, with 16 bases left in between. CDR3 length: 13 amino acids. CDR3 nucleotide sequence: TGTGCCAGCGGGGACACACACCTCCACGAGCAGTACTTC. Translated: CASGDTHLHEQYF.

The chain employs TRBV18 and TRBJ1-3; 9 bases match TRBD1. The CDR3 extends over 15 amino acids. V lost 3 bases, J lost 7 bases, and 7 bases stayed unmatched. Germline lookup yields CDR1 KGHSH and CDR2 LQKENI. The CDR3 DNA is TGTGCCAGCTCACCTCCGGGACAGGGTGGTAACACCATATATTTT. Translation: CASSPPGQGGNTIYF.

The V call is TRBV11-2, the J call TRBJ2-7, with 13 bases that match TRBD2. This CDR3 has 19 residues. Trimming took 0 bases from V and 3 from J; bases not matched to a gene: 11. Germline lookup yields CDR1 SGHAT and CDR2 FQNNGV. The CDR3 DNA reads TGTGCCAGCAGCTTAGATCTAACTAGCGGGAGGGCCTACGTCTACGAGCAGTACTTC. This codes for CASSLDLTSGRAYVYEQYF.

This chain connects TRBV3-1 (or the pseudogene TRBV3-2) to TRBJ2-5, with D perhaps matching TRBD1 (6 bases). CDR1 and CDR2 from the germline V gene are LGHDT and YNNKEL (reference sequence). The CDR3 is 13 residues long. V lost 4 bases, J lost 4 bases, and 10 bases lay in between. CDR3 DNA: TGTGCCAGCAGCCCCAGCAGGGGAGAGACCCAGTACTTC. This sequence encodes CASSPSRGETQYF.

The V and J genes are TRBV27 and TRBJ2-2; tentative D call: TRBD2 (5 bases). The V end was cut by 10 bases, the J end by 3 bases, with 15 bases between. This CDR3 has 14 amino acids. The V gene's germline CDR1 is MNHEY and CDR2 SMNVEV (reference sequence). The chain's CDR3 is CAKEAPPYTGELFF. DNA of the CDR3: TGTGCCAAGGAGGCCCCCCCTTACACCGGGGAGCTGTTTTTT.

The chain couples TRBV30 to TRBJ2-2, with 9 bases identical to TRBD2. The V gene's germline CDR1 is GTSNPN and CDR2 SVGIG (reference sequence). J lost 1 base, V lost 8 bases, and 8 bases had no gene match. This CDR3 contains 15 residues. The CDR3 region has the DNA TGTGCCAGAAAAAAGACTAGCGGGAACACCGGGGAGCTGTTTTTT. Its translation: CARKKTSGNTGELFF.

This clone has only a few counts. The rearrangement uses TRBV10-2 and TRBJ1-2; D unresolved. V lost 3 bases to trimming and J lost 4 bases, with 6 bases between them. The germline V gene encodes CDR1 WSHSY and CDR2 SAAADI. This CDR3 is built from 12 residues. Here the CDR3 reads CASSEGSYGYTF. The CDR3, as DNA: TGCGCCAGCAGTGAAGGGAGCTATGGCTACACCTTC.

The V call is TRBV19, the J call TRBJ1-4; 7 bases are shared with TRBD1. The CDR3 is made up of 14 amino acids. Germline V gene data show CDR1 as LNHDA and CDR2 as SQIVND (reference sequence). J gave up 3 bases and V 3 bases, and 1 base lay outside the gene matches. The CDR3 spells CASSMQGANEKLFF. CDR3 nucleotides: TGTGCCAGTAGTATGCAGGGGGCTAATGAAAAACTGTTTTTT.

The V and J genes are TRBV30 and TRBJ2-1; a weak D match, TRBD1 (5 bases). The germline V gene has CDR1 GTSNPN and CDR2 SVGIG (reference sequence). The CDR3 has 11 residues. V was pared by 5 bases and J by 8 bases, with 10 bases between. In DNA, the CDR3 is TGTGCCTGGTCACAGGTCGATGAGCAGTTCTTC. Its translation: CAWSQVDEQFF.

The genes are TRBV18 and TRBJ1-5, with D possibly matching TRBD1 (5 bases). V lost 3 bases, J lost 2 bases, and 17 bases lay in between. Germline CDR1 KGHSH, CDR2 LQKENI. This CDR3 is built from 17 residues. The CDR3 is CASSPVSGGRGNQPQHF. Written as DNA, the CDR3 is TGTGCCAGCTCACCGGTTTCCGGGGGTCGGGGCAATCAGCCCCAGCATTTT.

This clone appeared a few times. This sequence joins TRBV9 and TRBJ1-1; perhaps TRBD1 as D (5 bases). Between the trimmed V and J ends, which lost 4 bases and 0 bases, there was a span of 16 bases. Germline V gives CDR1 SGDLS, CDR2 YYNGEE. This CDR3 spans 16 amino acids. CDR3 region: CASSPPPKGMNTEAFF. The CDR3 nucleotides are TGTGCCAGCAGCCCCCCTCCGAAGGGGATGAACACTGAAGCTTTCTTT.

The chain recombines TRBV14 with TRBJ2-3; D might be TRBD1 (5 bases). The germline gives CDR1 SGHDN, CDR2 FVKESK. The V end lost 0 bases, the J end lost 1 base, and 17 bases lay between the germline ends. The CDR3 is 18 residues long. The chain's CDR3 is CASSQDPRLTAGTDTQYF. CDR3 bases: TGTGCCAGCAGCCAAGATCCACGCCTGACAGCCGGCACAGATACGCAGTATTTT.

The chain has TRBV6-2 or TRBV6-3 and TRBJ1-5; 9 nucleotides line up with TRBD1. The V gene's germline CDR1 is MNHEY and CDR2 SVGEGT. The CDR3 has 18 residues. Trimming took 6 bases from V and 0 from J; bases not matched to a gene: 12. The CDR3 sequence is CASSSTPDRGNSNQPQHF. The CDR3 DNA is TGTGCCAGCAGCTCCACCCCGGACAGGGGAAATAGCAATCAGCCCCAGCATTTT.

This clone was picked up one time. This rearrangement joins TRBV7-2 to TRBJ2-7; a weak D match, TRBD2 (6 bases). The germline V and J ends were trimmed by 2 bases and 3 bases, with 17 bases remaining between them. The CDR3 spans 16 residues. Germline values: CDR1 SGHTA, CDR2 FQGNSA. The CDR3 spells CASSLKVGSGSYEQYF. CDR3 DNA: TGTGCCAGCAGCTTAAAGGTTGGTAGCGGAAGCTACGAGCAGTACTTC.

V is TRBV7-9 and J is TRBJ1-5; a possible D gene is TRBD1 (6 bases). The V end lost 5 bases, the J end lost 2 bases, and 16 bases lay between the germline ends. In germline, CDR1 is SEHNR, CDR2 FQNEAQ (reference sequence). The CDR3 consists of 16 residues. As DNA, the CDR3 is TGTGCCAGCAGCCCCAGCGGGGGGCAAGGCAATCAGCCCCAGCATTTT. Encoded protein: CASSPSGGQGNQPQHF.

This clone was found a few times. The chain has TRBV4-3 and TRBJ2-1, with 12 bases matching TRBD2. The CDR3 runs to 18 residues. V was pared by 0 bases and J by 2 bases, with 5 bases of the junction left unmatched. The germline CDR1 and CDR2 sequences are LGHNA and YSLEER. The CDR3 region has the DNA TGCGCCAGCAGCCAAGATCGGCTAGCGGGAGGGGCCTACAATGAGCAGTTCTTC. Its protein product is CASSQDRLAGGAYNEQFF.

The count of this clone is one. The chain links TRBV29-1 to TRBJ2-3; 7 bases are shared with TRBD1. The CDR3 extends over 15 amino acids. Germline V gene data show CDR1 as SQVTM and CDR2 as ANQGSEA. V shed 7 bases, J shed 2 bases, and the junction held 12 bases outside the gene matches. CDR3 loop: CSARQGVMVTDTQYF. The CDR3 DNA reads as TGCAGCGCCCGACAGGGAGTAATGGTCACAGATACGCAGTATTTT.

For the CDR3, the DNA is TGTGCCAGCAGCCCGCGGAGGAACTTTCCCGGTCTGGAGCTGTTTTTT. It encodes CASSPRRNFPGLELFF. The V gene is TRBV21-1, the J gene TRBJ2-2; the table's D call, TRBD2, was not checked against the DNA. TRBV21-1 is listed as a pseudogene. This CDR3 has 16 residues.

V and J are TRBV4-1 and TRBJ2-7; TRBD2 matches at 13 bases. The germline CDR1 and CDR2 sequences are MGHRA and YSYEKL. This CDR3 spans 17 amino acids. Losses at the gene ends were 0 bases for V and 3 bases for J; bases not matched to a gene: 5. The CDR3 DNA reads TGCGCCAGCAGCCAAGAAGGGGGACTAGCGGGGCGCTACGAGCAGTACTTC. Its protein is CASSQEGGLAGRYEQYF.